This T cell receptor beta chain originates from a study of blood T cell repertoires in COVID-19. Only a few counts were recorded for this clone. The CDR3 is 13 amino acids. Trimming removed 6 bases from V and 7 bases from J; junction bases left unmatched: 4. Looked up from germline, CDR1 is SNHLY and CDR2 is FYNNEI. Libraries were prepared by immunoSEQ multiplex PCR; TCRdb keeps only in-frame clonotypes and omits some of them. The table lists about 250,000 clones, 65% to 85% of them singletons, with around 14% in the top ten. The TCR was taken from a person aged 70 to 80 with COVID-19, enrolled during active disease. The specimen sequenced was peripheral blood. The chain is built from TRBV2 and TRBJ1-4; TRBD1 matches 8 bases. CDR3 sequence: CASRETGVEKLFF. The CDR3 DNA is TGTGCCAGCAGGGAGACAGGGGTTGAAAAACTGTTTTTT.